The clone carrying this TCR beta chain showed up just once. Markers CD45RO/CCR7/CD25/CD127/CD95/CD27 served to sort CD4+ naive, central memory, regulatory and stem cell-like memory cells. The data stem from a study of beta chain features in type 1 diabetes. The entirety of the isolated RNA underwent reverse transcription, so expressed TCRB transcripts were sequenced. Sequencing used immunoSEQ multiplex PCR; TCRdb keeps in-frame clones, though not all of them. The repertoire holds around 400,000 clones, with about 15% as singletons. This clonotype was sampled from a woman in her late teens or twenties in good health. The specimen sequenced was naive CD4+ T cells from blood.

The CDR3: CASRLLAATLREQDTQYF. CDR3 DNA: TGTGCCAGCAGATTACTAGCGGCCACCCTCCGAGAGCAAGATACGCAGTATTTT. V and J are TRBV28 and TRBJ2-3, with 8 bases lining up with TRBD2. CDR3 length: 18 residues. With 6 bases clipped from V and 5 bases from J, the junction kept 19 bases outside the gene matches. Germline values: CDR1 MDHEN, CDR2 SYDVKM.